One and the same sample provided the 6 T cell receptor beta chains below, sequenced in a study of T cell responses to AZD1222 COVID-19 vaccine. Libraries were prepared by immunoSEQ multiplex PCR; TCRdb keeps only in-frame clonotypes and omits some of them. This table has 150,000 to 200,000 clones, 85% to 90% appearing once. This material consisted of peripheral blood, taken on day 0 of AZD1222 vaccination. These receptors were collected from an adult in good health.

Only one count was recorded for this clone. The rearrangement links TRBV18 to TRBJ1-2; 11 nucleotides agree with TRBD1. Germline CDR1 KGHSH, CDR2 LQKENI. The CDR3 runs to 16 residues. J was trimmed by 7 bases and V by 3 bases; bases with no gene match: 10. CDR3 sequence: CASSPYPSDRGLGYTF. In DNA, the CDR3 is TGTGCCAGCTCACCTTATCCATCGGACAGGGGGCTTGGCTACACCTTC.

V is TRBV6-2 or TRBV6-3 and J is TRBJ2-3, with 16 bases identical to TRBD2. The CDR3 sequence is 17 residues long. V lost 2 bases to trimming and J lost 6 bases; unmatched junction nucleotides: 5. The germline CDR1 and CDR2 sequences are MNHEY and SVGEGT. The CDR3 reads CASSYGTSGRAPDTQYF. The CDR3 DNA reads TGTGCCAGCAGTTACGGGACTAGCGGGAGGGCCCCTGATACGCAGTATTTT.

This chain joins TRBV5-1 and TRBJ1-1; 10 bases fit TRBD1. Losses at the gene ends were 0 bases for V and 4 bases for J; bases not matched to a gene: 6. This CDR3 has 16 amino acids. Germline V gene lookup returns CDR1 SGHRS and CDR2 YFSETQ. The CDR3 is CASSLATGGVRTEAFF. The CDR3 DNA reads TGCGCCAGCAGCTTGGCGACAGGGGGCGTTCGCACTGAAGCTTTCTTT.

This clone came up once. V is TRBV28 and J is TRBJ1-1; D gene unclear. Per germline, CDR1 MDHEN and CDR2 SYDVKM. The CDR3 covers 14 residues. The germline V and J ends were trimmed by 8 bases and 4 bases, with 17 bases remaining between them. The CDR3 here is CASRDDDFSTEAFF. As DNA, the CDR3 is TGTGCCAGCCGGGATGATGATTTTTCCACTGAAGCTTTCTTT.

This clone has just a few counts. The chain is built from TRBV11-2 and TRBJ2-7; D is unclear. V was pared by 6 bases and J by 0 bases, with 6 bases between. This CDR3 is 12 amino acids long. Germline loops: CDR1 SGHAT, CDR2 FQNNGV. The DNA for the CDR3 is TGTGCCAGCAGTCTTCCCTCCTACGAGCAGTACTTC. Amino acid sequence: CASSLPSYEQYF.

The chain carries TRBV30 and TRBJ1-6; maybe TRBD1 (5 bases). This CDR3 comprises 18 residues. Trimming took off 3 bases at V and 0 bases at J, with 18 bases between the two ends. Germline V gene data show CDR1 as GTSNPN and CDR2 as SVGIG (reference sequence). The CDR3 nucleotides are TGTGCCTGGAGCCCCCGCCAGGGACGGAGCTCCTATAATTCACCCCTCCACTTT. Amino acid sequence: CAWSPRQGRSSYNSPLHF.